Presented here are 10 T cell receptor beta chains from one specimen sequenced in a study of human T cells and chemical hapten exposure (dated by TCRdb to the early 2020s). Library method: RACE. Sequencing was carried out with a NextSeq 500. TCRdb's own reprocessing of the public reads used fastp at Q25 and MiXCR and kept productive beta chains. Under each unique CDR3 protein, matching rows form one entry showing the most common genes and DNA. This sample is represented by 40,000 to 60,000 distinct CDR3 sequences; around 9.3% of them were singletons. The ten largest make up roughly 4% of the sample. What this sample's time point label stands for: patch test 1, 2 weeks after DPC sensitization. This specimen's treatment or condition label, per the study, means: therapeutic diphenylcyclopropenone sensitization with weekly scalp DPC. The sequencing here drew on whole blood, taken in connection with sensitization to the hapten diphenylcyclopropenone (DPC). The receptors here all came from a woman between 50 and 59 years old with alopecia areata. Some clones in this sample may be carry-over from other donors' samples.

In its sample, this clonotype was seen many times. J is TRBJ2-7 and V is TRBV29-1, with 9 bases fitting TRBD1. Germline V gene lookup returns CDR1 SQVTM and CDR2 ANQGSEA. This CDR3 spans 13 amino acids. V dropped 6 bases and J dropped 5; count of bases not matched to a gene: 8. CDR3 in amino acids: CSVEQGAMDEQYF. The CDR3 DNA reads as TGCAGCGTGGAACAGGGGGCTATGGACGAGCAGTACTTC.

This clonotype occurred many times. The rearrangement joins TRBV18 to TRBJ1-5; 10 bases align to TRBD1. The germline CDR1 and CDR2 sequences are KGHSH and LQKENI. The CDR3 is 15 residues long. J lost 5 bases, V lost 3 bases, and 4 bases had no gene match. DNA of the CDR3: TGTGCCAGCTCACCGACCGGGACAGGGGATCAGCCCCAGCATTTT. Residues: CASSPTGTGDQPQHF.

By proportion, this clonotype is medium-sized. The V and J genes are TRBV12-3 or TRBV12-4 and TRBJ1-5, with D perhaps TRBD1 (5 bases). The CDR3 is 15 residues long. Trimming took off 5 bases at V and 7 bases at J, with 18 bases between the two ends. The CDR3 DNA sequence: TGTGCCAGCAGTCCGAGGGACGTGGCCGGGCAGCCCCAGCATTTT. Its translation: CASSPRDVAGQPQHF.

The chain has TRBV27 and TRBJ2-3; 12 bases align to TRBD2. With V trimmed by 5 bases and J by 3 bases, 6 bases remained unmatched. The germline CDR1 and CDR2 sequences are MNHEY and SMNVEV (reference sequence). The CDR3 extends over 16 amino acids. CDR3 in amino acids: CASSRWTSGATDTQYF. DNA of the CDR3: TGTGCCAGCAGTCGGTGGACTAGCGGGGCTACAGATACGCAGTATTTT.

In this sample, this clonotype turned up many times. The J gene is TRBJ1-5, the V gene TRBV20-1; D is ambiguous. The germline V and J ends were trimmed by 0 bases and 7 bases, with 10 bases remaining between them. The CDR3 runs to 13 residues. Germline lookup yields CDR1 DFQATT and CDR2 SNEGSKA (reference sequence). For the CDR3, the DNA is TGCAGTGCTAGAGAGGAGAGGGTGCAGCCCCAGCATTTT. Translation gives CSAREERVQPQHF.

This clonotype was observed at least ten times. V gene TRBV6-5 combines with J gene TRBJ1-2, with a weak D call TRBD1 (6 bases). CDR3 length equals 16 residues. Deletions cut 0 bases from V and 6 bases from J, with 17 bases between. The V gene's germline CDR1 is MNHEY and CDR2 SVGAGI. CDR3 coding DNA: TGTGCCAGCAGTTACTCCCGGGTCGATTACAGGGATGGCTACACCTTC. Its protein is CASSYSRVDYRDGYTF.

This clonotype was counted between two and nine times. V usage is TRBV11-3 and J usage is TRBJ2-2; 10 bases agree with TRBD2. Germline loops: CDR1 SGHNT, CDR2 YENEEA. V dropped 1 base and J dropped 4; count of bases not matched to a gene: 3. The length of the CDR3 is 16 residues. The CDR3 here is CASSLGIAGGTGELFF. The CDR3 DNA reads TGTGCCAGCAGCTTAGGGATAGCGGGAGGCACCGGGGAGCTGTTTTTT.

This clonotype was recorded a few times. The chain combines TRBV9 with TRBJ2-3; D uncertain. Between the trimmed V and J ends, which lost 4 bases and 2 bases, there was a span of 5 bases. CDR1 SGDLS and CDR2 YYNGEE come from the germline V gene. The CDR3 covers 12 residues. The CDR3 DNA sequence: TGTGCCAGCAGCCACCCCACAGATACGCAGTATTTT. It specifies CASSHPTDTQYF.

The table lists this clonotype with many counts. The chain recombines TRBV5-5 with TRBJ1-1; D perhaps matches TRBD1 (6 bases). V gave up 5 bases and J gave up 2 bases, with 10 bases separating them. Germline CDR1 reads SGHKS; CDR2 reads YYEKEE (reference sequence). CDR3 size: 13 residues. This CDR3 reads CASRQDSNTEAFF. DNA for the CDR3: TGTGCCAGCAGACAGGACAGCAACACTGAAGCTTTCTTT.

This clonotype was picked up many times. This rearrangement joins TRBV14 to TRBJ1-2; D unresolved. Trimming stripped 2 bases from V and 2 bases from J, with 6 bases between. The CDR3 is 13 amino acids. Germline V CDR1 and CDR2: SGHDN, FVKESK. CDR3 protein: CASSQQENYGYTF. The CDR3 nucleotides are TGTGCCAGCAGCCAACAGGAAAACTATGGCTACACCTTC. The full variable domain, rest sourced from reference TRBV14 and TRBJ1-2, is EAGVTQFPSHSVIEKGQTVTLRCDPISGHDNLYWYRRVMGKEIKFLLHFVKESKQDESGMPNNRFLAERTGGTYSTLKVQPAELEDSGVYFCASSQQENYGYTFGSGTRLTVV.